Sequencing of this T cell receptor beta chain was carried out in a study of blood T cell repertoires in COVID-19. In the authors' workflow: For nucleated cells, counts were estimated from reference gene primer amplification. TCRdb's table, derived via immunoSEQ multiplex PCR, lists solely in-frame clones and lacks some. The DNA gave D and trimming, while V, J and clone size come from that table. The table shows about 360,000 clones, with more than 65% occurring only once. V was cut by 4 bases and J by 0 bases, with 13 bases left in between. CDR1 and CDR2 from the germline V gene are KGHSH and LQKENI. The CDR3 spans 16 residues.

Specimen: peripheral blood. The receptor's source is a human donor with acute or convalescent COVID-19. The donor label of this sample is uncertain. The rearrangement uses TRBV18 and TRBJ1-3, with no clear D. CDR3 sequence: CASSHPGETSGNTIYF. CDR3 in DNA: TGTGCCAGCTCACATCCCGGGGAAACCTCTGGAAACACCATATATTTT.